One and the same sample provided the 13 T cell receptor beta chains below, sequenced in a study of blood T cell repertoires in COVID-19. Clones were sequenced by immunoSEQ multiplex PCR, and TCRdb holds only the in-frame ones, with some missing. The repertoire holds 200,000 to 300,000 clones, with more than 65% as singletons. Material for sequencing was peripheral blood. These receptors were obtained from a man aged 40-49 years who had recovered from COVID-19.

This chain joins TRBV11-2 and TRBJ2-3; a weak D match, TRBD2 (5 bases). V was clipped by 5 bases and J by 0 bases, with 15 bases between them. Germline V gene sequence: CDR1 SGHAT, CDR2 FQNNGV. The CDR3 sequence is 16 residues long. The CDR3 nucleotides read TGTGCCAGCAGCCCCAGGTCGGGGAGTAGCACAGATACGCAGTATTTT. Protein product: CASSPRSGSSTDTQYF.

The chain uses TRBV5-1 and TRBJ2-1; possible D gene TRBD2, 5 bases. The CDR3 totals 14 residues. Trimming cost V 5 bases and J 3 bases, with 12 bases left between them. From germline, CDR1 is SGHRS and CDR2 YFSETQ. The CDR3 reads CASSLAGYYNEQFF. The CDR3 DNA follows: TGCGCCAGCAGTCTGGCGGGCTACTACAATGAGCAGTTCTTC.

The J gene is TRBJ2-1, the V gene TRBV6-4; 8 positions match TRBD2. The CDR3 spans 16 residues. Germline V gives CDR1 MRHNA, CDR2 SNTAGT. V lost 0 bases to trimming and J lost 7 bases; unmatched junction nucleotides: 8. The chain's CDR3 is CASSDSNSGDGNEQFF. CDR3 in DNA: TGTGCCAGCAGTGACTCGAATAGCGGGGATGGGAATGAGCAGTTCTTC.

Points on this clone: Other DNA sequences in the same sample also yield this CDR3. The chain is built from TRBV29-1 and TRBJ2-7; D might be TRBD2 (6 bases). V lost 7 bases and J 4 bases, leaving 11 bases between the germline ends. This CDR3 spans 11 amino acids. The germline V gene encodes CDR1 SQVTM and CDR2 ANQGSEA. This chain's CDR3 is CSGGTAYEQYF. CDR3 nucleotide sequence: TGCAGCGGCGGGACCGCGTACGAGCAGTACTTC.

The rearrangement joins TRBV7-2 to TRBJ2-3; D may be TRBD2 (7 bases). CDR3 length: 16 residues. CDR1 and CDR2 (germline): SGHTA, FQGNSA. V dropped 8 bases and J dropped 0 bases, with 18 bases sitting between them. This CDR3 reads CASGNRGGASTDTQYF. The DNA for the CDR3 is TGTGCCAGCGGTAATAGAGGGGGGGCTAGCACAGATACGCAGTATTTT. Combining the CDR3 with reference TRBV7-2 and TRBJ2-3 gives the whole variable domain GAGVSQSPSNKVTEKGKDVELRCDPISGHTALYWYRQSLGQGLEFLIYFQGNSAPDKSGLPSDRFSAERTGGSVSTLTIQRTQQEDSAVYLCASGNRGGASTDTQYFGPGTRLTVL.

This chain links TRBV2 with TRBJ2-7; D gene uncertain. The CDR3 sequence is 14 residues long. With 8 bases removed from V and 0 bases from J, the gap between germline ends came to 14 bases. The V gene's germline CDR1 is SNHLY and CDR2 FYNNEI. The CDR3 DNA sequence: TGTGCCAGCGTCGGTGAGTGGAGCTCCTACGAGCAGTACTTC. This codes for CASVGEWSSYEQYF. The variable domain in full, completed from reference TRBV2 and TRBJ2-7, reads EPEVTQTPSHQVTQMGQEVILRCVPISNHLYFYWYRQILGQKVEFLVSFYNNEISEKSEIFDDQFSVERPDGSNFTLKIRSTKLEDSAMYFCASVGEWSSYEQYFGPGTRLTVT.

This rearrangement joins TRBV4-1 to TRBJ1-1, with 7 positions matching TRBD1. The CDR3 extends over 13 amino acids. J was trimmed by 7 bases and V by 4 bases; bases with no gene match: 6. Germline loops: CDR1 MGHRA, CDR2 YSYEKL. The chain's CDR3 is CASSPSTGYEAFF. Written as DNA, the CDR3 is TGCGCCAGCAGCCCGTCGACAGGGTATGAAGCTTTCTTT.

The chain is built from TRBV5-1 and TRBJ1-1, with a tentative D call TRBD1 (5 bases). V lost 5 bases and J 7 bases, leaving 18 bases between the germline ends. The CDR3 is 14 residues long. Germline V gene sequence: CDR1 SGHRS, CDR2 YFSETQ. The CDR3 DNA reads as TGCGCCAGCAGATACAAGGGGTCGGATGGTGAAGCTTTCTTT. Its protein product is CASRYKGSDGEAFF. Looking up the rest from reference TRBV5-1 and TRBJ1-1 gives the full variable domain: KAGVTQTPRYLIKTRGQQVTLSCSPISGHRSVSWYQQTPGQGLQFLFEYFSETQRNKGNFPGRFSGRQFSNSRSEMNVSTLELGDSALYLCASRYKGSDGEAFFGQGTRLTVV.

In its sample, this clone was seen once. This chain uses TRBV19 with TRBJ1-1, with D perhaps matching TRBD1 (6 bases). This CDR3 comprises 19 residues. CDR1 LNHDA and CDR2 SQIVND come from the germline V gene (reference sequence). With 0 bases removed from V and 0 bases from J, the gap between germline ends came to 20 bases. The CDR3 sequence is CASSIDLRGMRQVNTEAFF. The CDR3 DNA is TGTGCCAGTAGTATAGATTTGAGGGGGATGCGCCAGGTGAACACTGAAGCTTTCTTT.

The CDR3 coding sequence is TGTGCCAGTAGTATAGTCAGAACTGAAGCTTTCTTT. Residues: CASSIVRTEAFF. The chain recombines TRBV19 with TRBJ1-1; D is unclear. Germline CDR1 LNHDA, CDR2 SQIVND (reference sequence). The length of the CDR3 is 12 residues. V was clipped by 1 base and J by 5 bases, with 5 bases between them.

This sequence joins TRBV9 and TRBJ2-7; 7 bases fit TRBD1. Trimming removed 4 bases from V and 1 base from J; junction bases left unmatched: 5. Germline V CDR1 and CDR2: SGDLS, YYNGEE. The length of the CDR3 is 14 residues. The CDR3 nucleotides are TGTGCCAGCAGCCAGGGGGACAGTTCCTACGAGCAGTACTTC. Protein sequence: CASSQGDSSYEQYF. The whole variable domain, remainder taken from reference TRBV9 and TRBJ2-7, is DSGVTQTPKHLITATGQRVTLRCSPRSGDLSVYWYQQSLDQGLQFLIQYYNGEERAKGNILERFSAQQFPDLHSELNLSSLELGDSALYFCASSQGDSSYEQYFGPGTRLTVT.

The chain links TRBV29-1 to TRBJ2-1; 8 nucleotides match TRBD1. In germline, CDR1 is SQVTM, CDR2 ANQGSEA. The CDR3 spans 15 residues. V dropped 6 bases and J dropped 0; count of bases not matched to a gene: 7. The CDR3 protein is CSVPRTGSSYNEQFF. In DNA form, the CDR3 reads TGCAGCGTCCCGAGGACAGGGAGCTCCTACAATGAGCAGTTCTTC.

The chain has TRBV13 and TRBJ1-1; D is undetermined. The CDR3 consists of 12 residues. Trimming pared 3 bases from V and 4 bases from J, leaving 6 bases between. Germline CDR1 and CDR2: PRHDT and FYEKMQ (reference sequence). CDR3 in DNA: TGTGCCAGCAGCTTCTTCTCCACTGAAGCTTTCTTT. It translates to CASSFFSTEAFF.